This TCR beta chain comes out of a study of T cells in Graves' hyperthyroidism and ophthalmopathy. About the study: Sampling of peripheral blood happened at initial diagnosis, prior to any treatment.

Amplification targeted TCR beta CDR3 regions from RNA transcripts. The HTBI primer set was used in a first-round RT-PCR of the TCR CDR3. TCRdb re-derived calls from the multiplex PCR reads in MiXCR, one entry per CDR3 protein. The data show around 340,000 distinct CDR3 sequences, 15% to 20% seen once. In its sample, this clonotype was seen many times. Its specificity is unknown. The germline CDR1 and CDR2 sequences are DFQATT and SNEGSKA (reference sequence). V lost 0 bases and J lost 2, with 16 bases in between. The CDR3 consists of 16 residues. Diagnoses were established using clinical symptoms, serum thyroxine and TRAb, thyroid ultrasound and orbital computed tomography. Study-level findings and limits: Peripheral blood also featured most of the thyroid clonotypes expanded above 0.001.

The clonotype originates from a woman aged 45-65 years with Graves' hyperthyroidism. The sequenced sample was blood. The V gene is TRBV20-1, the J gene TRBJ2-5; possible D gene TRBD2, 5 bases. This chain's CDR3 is CSARDLSVSGQETQYF. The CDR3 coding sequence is TGCAGTGCTAGAGATCTGTCGGTGAGCGGACAAGAGACCCAGTACTTC.